Shown below are 5 T cell receptor beta chains from a single sample sequenced in a study of human T cells and chemical hapten exposure (dated by TCRdb to about 2021). Receptor amplification or capture employed RACE. Sequencer: NextSeq 500. TCRdb reworked the public reads: Q25 trimming with fastp, MiXCR clone assembly, productive beta chains retained. Each record represents a unique CDR3 protein, reported with the most common genes and DNA among its rows. The sample data list about 69,000 distinct CDR3 sequences, and approximately 10% of these were observed just once. Of the sample, approximately 7% falls within the top ten clones. Interpreted using the paper, the time point label stands for: patch test 2, 6 weeks after DPC sensitization. The sample's treatment or condition label, decoded: therapeutic diphenylcyclopropenone sensitization with weekly scalp DPC. The sample consisted of whole blood, taken in connection with sensitization to the hapten diphenylcyclopropenone (DPC). Receptors were obtained from a woman aged 50 to 65 with alopecia areata. Some clones in this sample may be carry-over from other donors' samples.

As for this clonotype: A clone one base away is much larger, so this may be a read error. This rearrangement joins TRBV6-5 to TRBJ2-4; D gene unclear. Germline V gene data show CDR1 as MNHEY and CDR2 as SVGAGI. The length of the CDR3 is 17 residues. The CDR3 protein is CASSYSVPRPIANILYF. In DNA form, the CDR3 reads TGTGCCAGCAGTTACTCTGTTCCCCGCCCGATTGCAAACATTCTGTACTTC.

This clonotype showed up many times. The chain is built from TRBV3-1 and TRBJ1-6; D might be TRBD1 (5 bases). Germline lookup yields CDR1 LGHDT and CDR2 YNNKEL (reference sequence). Deletions cut 4 bases from V and 4 bases from J, with 14 bases between. The CDR3 sequence is 16 residues long. In nucleotides, the CDR3 is TGTGCCAGCAGCCCAGACAGTGCGGTATATAATTCACCCCTCCACTTT. Amino acids: CASSPDSAVYNSPLHF.

The V gene is TRBV10-1, the J gene TRBJ2-5; D not resolved. This CDR3 region has 12 residues. In germline, CDR1 is WNHNN, CDR2 SYGVQD (reference sequence). Trimming pared 7 bases from V and 10 bases from J, leaving 16 bases between. For the CDR3, the DNA is TGCGCCAGCACCGAACGGGTTGGCGACCAGTACTTC. Amino acid sequence: CASTERVGDQYF.

This sequence joins TRBV25-1 and TRBJ2-5; 8 bases match TRBD1. Germline values: CDR1 MGHDK, CDR2 SYGVNS. The ends lost 6 bases at V and 5 bases at J; junction bases unmatched: 11. The CDR3 has 15 residues. The CDR3: CASSLKQGAGETQYF. Written as DNA, the CDR3 is TGTGCCAGCAGCCTGAAGCAGGGGGCAGGGGAGACCCAGTACTTC.

This clonotype was observed many times. The chain links TRBV27 to TRBJ2-7, with 10 bases matching TRBD2. The trim removed 9 bases at V and 2 bases at J, leaving 4 bases unmatched. CDR1 MNHEY and CDR2 SMNVEV come from the germline V gene (reference sequence). This CDR3 region has 13 residues. The CDR3 sequence: CARLTSGTYEQYF. The CDR3 DNA reads as TGTGCCAGGCTCACTAGCGGGACCTACGAGCAGTACTTC.